The 13 T cell receptor beta chains given below trace back to one sample, sequenced in a study of control samples from healthy donors and cancer patients. The assay was immunoSEQ multiplex PCR, and TCRdb's table has in-frame clones only and misses some. The profile shows 130,000 or so clones, roughly 89% of them singletons. The sample consisted of PBMCs. These receptors were obtained from a man aged 45-65 years with head and neck cancer.

This chain joins TRBV19 and TRBJ2-3, with D uncertain. Trimming took off 8 bases at V and 2 bases at J, with 11 bases between the two ends. The germline V gene encodes CDR1 LNHDA and CDR2 SQIVND (reference sequence). This CDR3 region has 13 residues. Here the CDR3 reads CASYSLYTDTQYF. The CDR3 nucleotides are TGTGCCAGTTATAGCCTTTACACAGATACGCAGTATTTT.

The J gene is TRBJ2-1, the V gene TRBV7-8, with D possibly called TRBD1 or TRBD2 (5 bases each). The ends were cut back, 4 bases at V and 1 base at J, with 17 bases in the middle. The CDR3 totals 17 residues. Germline V gene data show CDR1 as SGHVS and CDR2 as FQNEAQ. The CDR3 here is CASSSGPGSGSYNEQFF. Written as DNA, the CDR3 is TGTGCCAGCAGCTCAGGTCCAGGGAGCGGATCCTACAATGAGCAGTTCTTC.

The CDR3 DNA follows: TGTGCCAGCAGCCACAGCACCGGGGAGCTGTTTTTT. This sequence encodes CASSHSTGELFF. This rearrangement joins TRBV3-1 (or the pseudogene TRBV3-2) to TRBJ2-2; D is uncertain. V shed 3 bases and J shed 4 bases, with 3 bases lying between them. The CDR3 has 12 residues. Looked up from germline, CDR1 is LGHDT and CDR2 is YNNKEL (reference sequence).

The rearrangement links TRBV4-1 to TRBJ1-1; no clear D. The CDR3 totals 15 residues. Per germline, CDR1 MGHRA and CDR2 YSYEKL. Trimming left V 0 bases short and J 5 bases short, with 13 bases between. The CDR3 DNA reads TGCGCCAGCAGCCAAGATCAAGCGGGAAGGACTGAAGCTTTCTTT. The encoded protein is CASSQDQAGRTEAFF.

The chain is built from TRBV27 and TRBJ2-6, with no clear D. This CDR3 spans 14 amino acids. Trimming pared 1 base from V and 0 bases from J, leaving 1 base between. The germline V gene encodes CDR1 MNHEY and CDR2 SMNVEV (reference sequence). CDR3 nucleotide sequence: TGTGCCAGCAGTTTATACTCTGGGGCCAACGTCCTGACTTTC. It codes for CASSLYSGANVLTF.

CDR3 nucleotides: TGTGCCAGCAGCTTAGGGGGGGCCACAGGGCGGGTAGGGTATGGCTACACCTTC. Its protein product is CASSLGGATGRVGYGYTF. The chain has TRBV7-8 and TRBJ1-2; the D gene is possibly TRBD1 (6 bases). This CDR3 is built from 18 residues. Germline CDR1 is SGHVS and CDR2 is FQNEAQ. V lost 1 base and J 5 bases, leaving 23 bases between the germline ends.

The chain uses TRBV5-4 and TRBJ2-5; D possibly matches TRBD1 or TRBD2 (6 bases each). Germline assignment: CDR1 SGHNT and CDR2 YYREEE (reference sequence). This CDR3 region has 15 residues. The V end lost 0 bases, the J end lost 2 bases, and 11 bases lay between the germline ends. This chain's CDR3 is CASSLGGARQETQYF. The CDR3 DNA reads as TGTGCCAGCAGCTTGGGGGGGGCGCGGCAAGAGACCCAGTACTTC.

This chain links TRBV9 with TRBJ1-2, with 10 bases identical to TRBD1. J was trimmed by 8 bases and V by 4 bases; bases with no gene match: 8. Germline V gives CDR1 SGDLS, CDR2 YYNGEE. CDR3 length equals 14 residues. For the CDR3, the DNA is TGTGCCAGCAGCTTCCCGACAGGGGGCAGGGGCTACACCTTC. Encoded protein: CASSFPTGGRGYTF.

The chain is built from TRBV3-1 (or the pseudogene TRBV3-2) and TRBJ1-1; no firm D call. CDR1 is LGHDT, CDR2 YNNKEL, per germline (reference sequence). The ends were cut back, 3 bases at V and 1 base at J, with 6 bases in the middle. This CDR3 has 13 residues. DNA for the CDR3: TGTGCCAGCAGCCAGTCGGCGAACACTGAAGCTTTCTTT. The encoded protein is CASSQSANTEAFF.

This clone showed up just a few times. The CDR3 region has the DNA TGTGCCACCAGTGATTACCCGGGACAGGGCCACGCTGGGGCCAACGTCCTGACTTTC. Translating gives CATSDYPGQGHAGANVLTF. V is TRBV24-1 and J is TRBJ2-6, with TRBD1 identical over 9 bases. The CDR3 consists of 19 residues. Germline-derived CDR1 and CDR2 are KGHDR and SFDVKD. With 2 bases clipped from V and 2 bases from J, the junction kept 9 bases outside the gene matches.

The chain uses TRBV10-3 and TRBJ2-5; D may correspond to TRBD1 or TRBD2 (5 bases each). Germline CDR1 reads ENHRY; CDR2 reads SYGVKD. The CDR3 has 13 residues. Trimming removed 10 bases at V and 2 bases at J, with 14 bases between. The CDR3 spells CATGDGSQETQYF. DNA of the CDR3: TGTGCCACTGGGGACGGATCACAAGAGACCCAGTACTTC.

CDR3 in amino acids: CASSLSTGHYEQYF. CDR3 coding DNA: TGTGCCAGCAGCTTATCCACAGGCCACTACGAGCAGTACTTC. The chain links TRBV7-8 to TRBJ2-7, with D tentatively TRBD1 (5 bases). This CDR3 comprises 14 residues. The germline CDR1 and CDR2 sequences are SGHVS and FQNEAQ. V gave up 2 bases and J gave up 3 bases, with 11 bases separating them.

This rearrangement joins TRBV28 to TRBJ1-2; weak D call: TRBD1 (6 bases). Germline CDR1 MDHEN, CDR2 SYDVKM. V was trimmed by 3 bases and J by 4 bases, leaving 12 bases between them. CDR3 length equals 14 residues. Written as DNA, the CDR3 is TGTGCCAGCAGTTTCCGGGGGCGAGGCTATGGCTACACCTTC. The encoded protein is CASSFRGRGYGYTF.